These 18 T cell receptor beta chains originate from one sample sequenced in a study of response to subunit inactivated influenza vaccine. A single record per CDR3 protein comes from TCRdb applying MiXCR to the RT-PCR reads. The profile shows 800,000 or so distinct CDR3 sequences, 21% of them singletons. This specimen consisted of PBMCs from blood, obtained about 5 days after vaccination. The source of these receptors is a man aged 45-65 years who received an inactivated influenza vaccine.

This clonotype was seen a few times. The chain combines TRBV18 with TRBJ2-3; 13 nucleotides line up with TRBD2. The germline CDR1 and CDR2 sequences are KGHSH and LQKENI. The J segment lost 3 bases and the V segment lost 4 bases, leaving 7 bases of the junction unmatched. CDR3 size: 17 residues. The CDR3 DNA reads TGTGCCAGCTCACGCGGGACTAGCGGGATCGGGACAGATACGCAGTATTTT. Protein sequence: CASSRGTSGIGTDTQYF.

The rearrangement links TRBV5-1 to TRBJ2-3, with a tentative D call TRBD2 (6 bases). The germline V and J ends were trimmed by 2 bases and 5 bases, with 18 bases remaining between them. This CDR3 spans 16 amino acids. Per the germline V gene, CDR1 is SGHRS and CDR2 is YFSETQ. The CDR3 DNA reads TGCGCCAGCAGCTTTCAAGGCGGGGCGGCGGAAGATACGCAGTATTTT. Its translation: CASSFQGGAAEDTQYF.

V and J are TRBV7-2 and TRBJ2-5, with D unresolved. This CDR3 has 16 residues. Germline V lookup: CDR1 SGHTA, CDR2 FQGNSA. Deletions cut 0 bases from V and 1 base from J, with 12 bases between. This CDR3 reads CASSLAVSYGQETQYF. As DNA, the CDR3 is TGTGCCAGCAGCTTAGCAGTGAGTTATGGCCAAGAGACCCAGTACTTC.

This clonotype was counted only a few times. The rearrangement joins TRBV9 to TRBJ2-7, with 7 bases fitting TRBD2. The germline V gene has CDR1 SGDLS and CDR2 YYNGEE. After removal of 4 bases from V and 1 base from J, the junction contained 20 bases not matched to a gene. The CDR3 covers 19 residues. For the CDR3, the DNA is TGTGCCAGCAGCCCCCAAGCGGGGAAGGGCAGACTTGGGTCCTACGAGCAGTACTTC. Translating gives CASSPQAGKGRLGSYEQYF.

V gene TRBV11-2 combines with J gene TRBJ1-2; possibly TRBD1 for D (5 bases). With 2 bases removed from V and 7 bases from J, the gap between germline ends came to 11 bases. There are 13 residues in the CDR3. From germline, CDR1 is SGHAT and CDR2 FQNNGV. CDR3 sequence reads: CASSLRGFSGYTF. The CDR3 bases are TGTGCCAGCAGCTTAAGGGGTTTCAGTGGCTACACCTTC.

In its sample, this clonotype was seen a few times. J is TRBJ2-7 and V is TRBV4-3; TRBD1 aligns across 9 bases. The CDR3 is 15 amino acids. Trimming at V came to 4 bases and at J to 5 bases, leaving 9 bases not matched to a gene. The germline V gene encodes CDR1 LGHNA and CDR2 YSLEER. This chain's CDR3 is CASSPRTGVGNEQYF. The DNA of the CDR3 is TGCGCCAGCAGCCCAAGGACAGGGGTCGGAAACGAGCAGTACTTC.

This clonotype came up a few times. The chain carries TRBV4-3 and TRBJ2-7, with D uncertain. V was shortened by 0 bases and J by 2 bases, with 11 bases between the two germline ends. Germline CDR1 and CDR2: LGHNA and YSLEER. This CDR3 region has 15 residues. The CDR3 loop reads CASSQDRVLTYEQYF. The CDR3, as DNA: TGCGCCAGCAGCCAAGATCGAGTCTTAACCTACGAGCAGTACTTC.

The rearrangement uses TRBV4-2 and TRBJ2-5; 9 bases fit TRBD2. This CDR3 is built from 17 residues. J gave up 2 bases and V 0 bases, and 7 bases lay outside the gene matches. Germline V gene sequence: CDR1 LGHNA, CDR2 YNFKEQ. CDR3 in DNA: TGTGCCAGCAGCCAAGATTTGCGGGGGGGCCTTCAAGAGACCCAGTACTTC. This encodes CASSQDLRGGLQETQYF.

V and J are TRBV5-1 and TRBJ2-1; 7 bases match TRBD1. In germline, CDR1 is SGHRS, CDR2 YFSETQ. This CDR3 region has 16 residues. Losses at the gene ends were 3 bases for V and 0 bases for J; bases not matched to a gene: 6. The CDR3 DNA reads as TGCGCCAGCAGCTGGGGACAGCTGAGCTCCTACAATGAGCAGTTCTTC. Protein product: CASSWGQLSSYNEQFF.

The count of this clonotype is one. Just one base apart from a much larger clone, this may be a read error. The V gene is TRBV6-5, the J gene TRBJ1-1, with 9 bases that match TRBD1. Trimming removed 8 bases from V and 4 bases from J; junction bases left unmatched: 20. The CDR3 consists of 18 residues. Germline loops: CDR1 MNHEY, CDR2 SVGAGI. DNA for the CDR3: TGTGCCAGCGTAACTACAAGGGAATACAGGGGGCGCAGCACTGAAGCTTTCTTT. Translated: CASVTTREYRGRSTEAFF.

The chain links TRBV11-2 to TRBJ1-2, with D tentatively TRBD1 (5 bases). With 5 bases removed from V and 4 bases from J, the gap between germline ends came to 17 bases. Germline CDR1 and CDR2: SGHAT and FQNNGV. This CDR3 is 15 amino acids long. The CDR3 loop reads CASSLKAGGTYGYTF. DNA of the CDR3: TGTGCCAGCAGCCTTAAAGCCGGGGGAACCTATGGCTACACCTTC.

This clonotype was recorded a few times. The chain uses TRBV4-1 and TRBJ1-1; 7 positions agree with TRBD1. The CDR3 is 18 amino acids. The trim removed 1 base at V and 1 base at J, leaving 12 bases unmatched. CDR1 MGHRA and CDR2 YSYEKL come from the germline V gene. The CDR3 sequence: CASSQGLYRTGANTEAFF. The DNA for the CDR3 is TGCGCCAGCAGCCAAGGACTCTATAGAACAGGGGCGAACACTGAAGCTTTCTTT.

The CDR3 region has the DNA TGCAGCGTTCGAGACAGGGCTAATTCACCCCTCCACTTT. Amino acids: CSVRDRANSPLHF. This chain joins TRBV29-1 and TRBJ1-6; the match to TRBD1 covers 7 bases. The CDR3 spans 13 residues. From germline, CDR1 is SQVTM and CDR2 ANQGSEA. The V segment lost 5 bases and the J segment 6 bases; nucleotides outside the gene matches: 4.

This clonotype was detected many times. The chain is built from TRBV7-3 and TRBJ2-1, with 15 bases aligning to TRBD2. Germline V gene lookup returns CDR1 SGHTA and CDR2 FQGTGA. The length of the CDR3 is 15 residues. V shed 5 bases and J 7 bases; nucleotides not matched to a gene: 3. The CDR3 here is CASSTGLAGGNEQFF. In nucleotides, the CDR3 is TGTGCCAGCAGCACGGGACTAGCGGGAGGTAATGAGCAGTTCTTC.

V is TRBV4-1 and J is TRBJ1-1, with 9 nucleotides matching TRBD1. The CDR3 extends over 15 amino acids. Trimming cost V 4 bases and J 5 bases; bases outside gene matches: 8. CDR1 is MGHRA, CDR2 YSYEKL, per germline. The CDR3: CASSLTDRGGTEAFF. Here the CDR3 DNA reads TGCGCCAGCAGCCTCACCGACAGGGGGGGAACTGAAGCTTTCTTT.

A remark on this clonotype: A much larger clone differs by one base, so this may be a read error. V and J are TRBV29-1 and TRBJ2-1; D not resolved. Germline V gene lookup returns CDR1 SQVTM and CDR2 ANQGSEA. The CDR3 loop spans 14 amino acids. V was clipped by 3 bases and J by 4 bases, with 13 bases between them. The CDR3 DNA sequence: TGCAGCGTTGATGGCGGCGCGAGTTACAATGAGCAGTTCTTC. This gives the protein CSVDGGASYNEQFF.

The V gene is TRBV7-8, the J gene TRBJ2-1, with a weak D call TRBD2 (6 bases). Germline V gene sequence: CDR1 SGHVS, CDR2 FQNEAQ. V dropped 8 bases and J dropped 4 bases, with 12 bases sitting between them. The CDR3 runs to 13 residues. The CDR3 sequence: CASGTPRYNEQFF. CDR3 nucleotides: TGTGCCAGCGGGACTCCGCGATACAATGAGCAGTTCTTC.

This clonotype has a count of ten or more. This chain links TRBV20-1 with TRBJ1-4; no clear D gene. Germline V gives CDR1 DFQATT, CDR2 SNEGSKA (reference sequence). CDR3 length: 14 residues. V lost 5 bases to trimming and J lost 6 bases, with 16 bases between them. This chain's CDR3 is CSASSGRFDEKLFF. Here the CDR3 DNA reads TGCAGTGCTTCTAGTGGACGGTTTGATGAAAAACTGTTTTTT.